This T cell receptor beta chain appears in the sequencing data of a study of cytomegalovirus exposure and HLA in healthy donors. PCR primers comprised 60 Vbeta and 13 Jbeta primers. The data were produced by immunoSEQ multiplex PCR, yet TCRdb's version contains in-frame clones alone and is incomplete. The table includes under 75,000 clones, around 69% detected once. Germline V gene data show CDR1 as GTSNPN and CDR2 as SVGIG (reference sequence). The CDR3 sequence is 15 residues long. Note on this clone: Antigen: not known.

Findings and caveats of the study: For most TCR beta V segments, an earlier analysis put the productive rate at about 90% or about 30% of the time. Researchers reported in a later analysis that a missense DCLRE1C variant was tied to TCR beta V- and J-gene trimming. What a later analysis reportedly showed was that an Asian-associated ancestry cluster had fewer N-insertions than the approximately 700-donor mean.

Sequences were obtained from PBMCs. The rearrangement joins TRBV30 to TRBJ2-2, with TRBD1 identical over 8 bases. The TCR sequence derives from a human donor in good health. This chain's CDR3 is CARTGTALNTGELFF. The CDR3 DNA reads TGTGCTAGGACAGGGACCGCCTTGAACACCGGGGAGCTGTTTTTT.